These T cell receptor beta chains were read from a single sample in a study of T and B cells in COVID-19 patients. TCRdb recomputed calls from the multiplex PCR reads with MiXCR, one row per CDR3 protein. The sample holds about 22,000 distinct CDR3 sequences; 25% to 30% are singletons and the top ten take 2.5% to 3.5%. The sample was blood. The receptors were gathered from a human donor who had recovered from COVID-19. The CDR3 runs from the conserved cysteine through the conserved F or W. A D gene is named only where the DNA matches it firmly. Not every row has a clone size; where given, it reads once, few, many or a size class.

J: TRBJ2-3; D: .; size: .; V: TRBV18; DNA: TGTGCCAGCGCCGATTCGGAGATCACAGATACGCAGTATTTT; CDR3: CASADSEITDTQYF
J: TRBJ2-1; D: .; size: many; V: TRBV30; DNA: TGTGCCTGGAGTGTCTACAATGAGCAGTTCTTC; CDR3: CAWSVYNEQFF
J: TRBJ2-7; D: TRBD2; size: .; V: TRBV5-5; DNA: TGTGCCAGCAGCTTGTCGGGGGCGGGAGGATACGAGCAGTACTTC; CDR3: CASSLSGAGGYEQYF
J: TRBJ2-7; D: .; size: .; V: TRBV12-3/TRBV12-4; DNA: TGTGCCAGCAGTCCAACCCCCTCTGTGGCGAGGGGGTACAACTCCTACGAGCAGTACTTC; CDR3: CASSPTPSVARGYNSYEQYF
J: TRBJ2-7; D: TRBD2; size: .; V: TRBV29-1; DNA: TGCAGCGTTGAAGGGGTAGCGGGAGGGCCGATCTCCTACGAGCAGTACTTC; CDR3: CSVEGVAGGPISYEQYF
J: TRBJ2-5; D: .; size: medium-sized; V: TRBV19; DNA: TGTGCCAGTAGGCGAACGGGAGTCCTACAAGAGACCCAGTACTTC; CDR3: CASRRTGVLQETQYF
J: TRBJ2-1; D: .; size: .; V: TRBV11-1; DNA: TGTGCCAGCAGCTCCTTAGTAGCGATTGCCTACAATGAGCAGTTCTTC; CDR3: CASSSLVAIAYNEQFF
J: TRBJ2-7; D: TRBD1; size: medium-sized; V: TRBV19; DNA: TGTGCCAGTACTGACAGGGGTAGCTCGGGAGTTAACGGCGTGAGATACTTC; CDR3: CASTDRGSSGVNGVRYF
J: TRBJ2-7; D: TRBD1; size: few; V: TRBV24-1; DNA: TGTGCCACCAGGGCCAGGACAGGGGGCTACGAGCAGTACTTC; CDR3: CATRARTGGYEQYF
J: TRBJ1-2; D: .; size: few; V: TRBV19; DNA: TGTGCCAGTAGTACCCTGGGGGTGGGTAACTATGGCTACACCTTC; CDR3: CASSTLGVGNYGYTF
J: TRBJ2-7; D: .; size: .; V: TRBV5-4; DNA: TGTGCCAGCAGAGGGGGGGACGGGCCGCGGATGGGCCACGAGCAGTACTTC; CDR3: CASRGGDGPRMGHEQYF
J: TRBJ2-7; D: .; size: .; V: TRBV29-1; DNA: TGCAGCGTTGATATACGCGGGAACACCGGGGAGCAGTACTTC; CDR3: CSVDIRGNTGEQYF
J: TRBJ1-5; D: TRBD1; size: .; V: TRBV19; DNA: TGTGCCAGTAGTAACTGGGACAGGGGGGGGAGCAATCAGCCCCAGCATTTT; CDR3: CASSNWDRGGSNQPQHF
J: TRBJ2-1; D: .; size: .; V: TRBV6-6; DNA: TGTGCCAGCATCGGGTTAAACCATGAGCAGTTCTTC; CDR3: CASIGLNHEQFF
J: TRBJ2-1; D: .; size: few; V: TRBV6-4; DNA: TGTGCCAGCAGTGCCAGACCGGGAACTTACTACAATGAGCAGTTCTTC; CDR3: CASSARPGTYYNEQFF
J: TRBJ2-1; D: .; size: few; V: TRBV6-6; DNA: TGTGCCAGCAGTTTCGAGGGAAACACTGAGCAGTTCTTC; CDR3: CASSFEGNTEQFF
J: TRBJ2-1; D: TRBD2; size: medium-sized; V: TRBV19; DNA: TGTGCCAGTAGTATACCTCCTGGACTAGACAAATTCTTC; CDR3: CASSIPPGLDKFF
J: TRBJ2-1; D: TRBD2; size: many; V: TRBV29-1; DNA: TGCAGCGTTGAAGATACGGGGGGGGCCCGCTATGAGCAGTTCTTC; CDR3: CSVEDTGGARYEQFF
J: TRBJ2-5; D: .; size: .; V: TRBV6-1; DNA: TGTGCCAGCAAGGATGCGGCGTCCCAGTACTTC; CDR3: CASKDAASQYF
J: TRBJ2-3; D: .; size: .; V: TRBV6-1; DNA: TGCGCCAGCAGTGAGTCGGCCAGCACAGATACGCAGTATTTT; CDR3: CASSESASTDTQYF
J: TRBJ1-1; D: .; size: many; V: TRBV11-1; DNA: TGTGCCAGCAGCTTAGACCAGGGGTCTGAAGCTTTCTTT; CDR3: CASSLDQGSEAFF
J: TRBJ2-3; D: TRBD2; size: .; V: TRBV6-2/TRBV6-3; DNA: TGTGCCACCCTACCCGGACTAGCGGACACAGATACGCAGTATTTT; CDR3: CATLPGLADTDTQYF
J: TRBJ2-1; D: .; size: .; V: TRBV5-6; DNA: TGCGCCAGCAGCTTAGCAGGAGTCTGGCATGAGCAGTTCTTC; CDR3: CASSLAGVWHEQFF
J: TRBJ2-3; D: .; size: medium-sized; V: TRBV19; DNA: TGTGCCAGTAGTCCAAGAGAGGGTGGGGGGGCCACGGATACGCAGTATTTT; CDR3: CASSPREGGGATDTQYF
J: TRBJ2-4; D: .; size: few; V: TRBV5-6; DNA: TGTGCCAGCAGCTTGGAGGACGGGCTAGCCAAAAACATTCAGTACTTC; CDR3: CASSLEDGLAKNIQYF
J: TRBJ1-5; D: .; size: .; V: TRBV27; DNA: TGTGCCAGCAGTTCGGACGGTTTCAATCAGCCCCAGCATTTT; CDR3: CASSSDGFNQPQHF
J: TRBJ2-1; D: .; size: .; V: TRBV7-6; DNA: TGTGCCAGCAGCTTAGGTGCCCTAGGGGATGAGCAGTTCTTC; CDR3: CASSLGALGDEQFF
J: TRBJ2-3; D: TRBD1; size: .; V: TRBV7-4; DNA: TGTGCCAGCAGCCGGGACAGGGGCACAGATACGCAGTATTTT; CDR3: CASSRDRGTDTQYF
J: TRBJ2-1; D: .; size: .; V: TRBV6-5; DNA: TGTGCCAGCAGTGACGGGGTCGGGGGATACAATGAGCAGTTCTTC; CDR3: CASSDGVGGYNEQFF
J: TRBJ2-7; D: TRBD2; size: .; V: TRBV7-2; DNA: TGTGCCAGCAGCTGGGGAGGGAGCCACGAGCAGTACTTC; CDR3: CASSWGGSHEQYF
J: TRBJ2-2; D: .; size: once; V: TRBV9; DNA: TGTGCCAGCAGCTTCACAAGCGCGAACACCGGGGAGCTGTTTTTT; CDR3: CASSFTSANTGELFF